The sequence of this TCR beta chain was determined in a study of CD8+CD57+ T cells in acquired aplastic anemia. Study-level points and caveats: The number of CD8+ CDR3 sequences shared by patients and controls was approximately 31.

Genomic DNA templated the TCR beta VDJ and CDR3 profiling. TCRdb re-analysed the reads in MiXCR, keeping a single row per CDR3 protein. The sample lists 200,000 to 300,000 distinct CDR3 sequences; around 45% were seen once. Per germline, CDR1 ENHRY and CDR2 SYGVKD. Trimming left V 6 bases short and J 5 bases short, with 19 bases between. CDR3 length: 15 amino acids. For sequencing, patients were chosen who had shown expansion of CD8+CD57+ cells by flow cytometry. A note on this clonotype: Its antigen is not known.

The sample taken for sequencing was sorted CD4+, CD8+, or CD8+CD57+ T cells (not recorded which) from PBMCs. This TCR was sampled from a human donor with aplastic anemia. V and J are TRBV10-3 and TRBJ1-2, with D unclear. The CDR3 reads CAIRPDIGSPYGYTF. CDR3 bases: TGTGCCATCAGACCAGATATCGGGTCGCCGTATGGCTACACCTTC.